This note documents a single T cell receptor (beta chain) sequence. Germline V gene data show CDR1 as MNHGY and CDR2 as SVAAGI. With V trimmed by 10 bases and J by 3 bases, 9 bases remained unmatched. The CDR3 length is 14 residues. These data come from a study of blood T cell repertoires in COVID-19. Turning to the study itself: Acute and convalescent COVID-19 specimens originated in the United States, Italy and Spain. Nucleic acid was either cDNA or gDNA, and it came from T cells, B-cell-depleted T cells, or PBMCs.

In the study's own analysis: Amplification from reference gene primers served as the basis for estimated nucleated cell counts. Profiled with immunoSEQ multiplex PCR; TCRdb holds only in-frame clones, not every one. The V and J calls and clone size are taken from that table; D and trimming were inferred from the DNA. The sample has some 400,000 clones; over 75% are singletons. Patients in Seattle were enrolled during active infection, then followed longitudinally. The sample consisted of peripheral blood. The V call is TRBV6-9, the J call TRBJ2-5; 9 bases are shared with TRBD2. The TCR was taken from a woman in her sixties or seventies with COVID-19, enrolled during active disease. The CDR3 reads CATFMRGGEETQYF. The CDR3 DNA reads TGTGCCACCTTTATGCGGGGGGGGGAAGAGACCCAGTACTTC.